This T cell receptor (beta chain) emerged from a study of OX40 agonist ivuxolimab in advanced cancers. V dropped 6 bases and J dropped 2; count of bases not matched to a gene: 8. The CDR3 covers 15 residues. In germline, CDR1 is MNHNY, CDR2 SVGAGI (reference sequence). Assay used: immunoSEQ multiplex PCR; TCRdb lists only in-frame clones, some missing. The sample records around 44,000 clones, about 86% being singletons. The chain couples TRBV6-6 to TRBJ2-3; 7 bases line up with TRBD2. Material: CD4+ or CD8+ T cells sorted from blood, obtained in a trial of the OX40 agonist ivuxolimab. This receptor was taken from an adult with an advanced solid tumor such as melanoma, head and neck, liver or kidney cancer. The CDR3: CASSPASGPTDTQYF. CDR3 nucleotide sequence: TGTGCCAGCAGCCCCGCTAGCGGCCCCACAGATACGCAGTATTTT.